One and the same sample provided the 10 T cell receptor beta chains below, sequenced in a study of blood T cell repertoires in COVID-19. TCRdb keeps only in-frame clones here, not all; method: immunoSEQ multiplex PCR. Among over 95,000 clones listed, roughly 76% were seen once. The specimen sequenced was peripheral blood. These receptors came from a human donor in a cohort sampled during active COVID-19.

The chain's CDR3 is CASSPSAYSGNTIYF. CDR3 nucleotide sequence: TGTGCCAGCAGCCCCTCCGCGTACTCTGGAAACACCATATATTTT. The J gene is TRBJ1-3, the V gene TRBV9; D is uncertain. V lost 4 bases and J lost 0, with 11 bases in between. CDR3 length: 15 residues. In germline, CDR1 is SGDLS, CDR2 YYNGEE.

The rearrangement links TRBV4-1 to TRBJ2-1; 8 bases match TRBD2. Germline V lookup: CDR1 MGHRA, CDR2 YSYEKL. The J segment lost 2 bases and the V segment lost 0 bases, leaving 3 bases of the junction unmatched. This CDR3 comprises 16 residues. The CDR3 is CASSQDAGGAYNEQFF. The DNA for the CDR3 is TGCGCCAGCAGCCAAGATGCCGGGGGGGCCTACAATGAGCAGTTCTTC.

This chain joins TRBV24-1 and TRBJ1-2; no clear D gene. With 1 base removed from V and 1 base from J, the gap between germline ends came to 6 bases. The CDR3 contains 14 residues. Germline CDR1 reads KGHDR; CDR2 reads SFDVKD. The DNA for the CDR3 is TGTGCCACCAGTGATTTTCGGGGTAACTATGGCTACACCTTC. This sequence encodes CATSDFRGNYGYTF.

The chain uses TRBV7-2 and TRBJ2-7, with D perhaps TRBD2 (5 bases). This CDR3 region has 13 residues. Germline CDR1 is SGHTA and CDR2 is FQGNSA. Deletions cut 1 base from V and 5 bases from J, with 9 bases between. The CDR3 DNA reads as TGTGCCAGCAGCTTAGTTCCGGGAAACGAGCAGTACTTC. It codes for CASSLVPGNEQYF.

This rearrangement joins TRBV20-1 to TRBJ1-2; D perhaps matches TRBD1 (5 bases). Deletions cut 6 bases from V and 6 bases from J, with 11 bases between. From germline, CDR1 is DFQATT and CDR2 SNEGSKA (reference sequence). This CDR3 region has 11 residues. The CDR3 coding sequence is TGCAGTGCCGTTGGGGGGAATGGCTACACCTTC. It codes for CSAVGGNGYTF.

The chain has TRBV27 and TRBJ2-1, with a tentative D call TRBD2 (6 bases). CDR3 length equals 17 residues. Trimming cost V 0 bases and J 0 bases, with 12 bases left between them. The germline gives CDR1 MNHEY, CDR2 SMNVEV (reference sequence). CDR3 amino acids: CASSLSLAESSYNEQFF. CDR3 coding DNA: TGTGCCAGCAGTTTATCCTTAGCGGAGAGCTCCTACAATGAGCAGTTCTTC.

This clone has a count of ten or more. The chain recombines TRBV11-3 with TRBJ1-1, with D hard to call. Trimming removed 3 bases at V and 1 base at J, with 6 bases between. The CDR3 is made up of 13 amino acids. Germline CDR1 is SGHNT and CDR2 is YENEEA. The CDR3 is CASSLSQNTEAFF. For the CDR3, the DNA is TGTGCCAGCAGCTTGAGCCAGAACACTGAAGCTTTCTTT.

The chain is built from TRBV4-2 and TRBJ2-7; the D gene is possibly TRBD1 (6 bases). V lost 0 bases, J lost 0 bases, and 12 bases lay in between. Germline lookup yields CDR1 LGHNA and CDR2 YNFKEQ. CDR3 length equals 16 residues. CDR3 DNA sequence: TGTGCCAGCAGCCAAGATTTAGGGGGTAGCTCCTACGAGCAGTACTTC. It encodes CASSQDLGGSSYEQYF.

This clone rates as medium-sized (0.01 to 0.1%). The chain carries TRBV27 and TRBJ2-1; the match to TRBD2 covers 8 bases. The V gene's germline CDR1 is MNHEY and CDR2 SMNVEV (reference sequence). The CDR3 is 15 amino acids. The ends lost 5 bases at V and 9 bases at J; junction bases unmatched: 12. CDR3 loop: CASSPQLAATGEQFF. CDR3 DNA: TGTGCCAGCAGTCCCCAACTAGCGGCCACTGGTGAGCAGTTCTTC.

This clone was counted only a few times. The J gene is TRBJ1-6, the V gene TRBV19, with 10 bases fitting TRBD1. The CDR3 runs to 14 residues. The ends lost 8 bases at V and 9 bases at J; junction bases unmatched: 7. Germline assignment: CDR1 LNHDA and CDR2 SQIVND (reference sequence). As DNA, the CDR3 is TGTGCCAGTGACCGGGGACAGGGGCGTTCACCCCTCCACTTT. Translating it yields CASDRGQGRSPLHF.